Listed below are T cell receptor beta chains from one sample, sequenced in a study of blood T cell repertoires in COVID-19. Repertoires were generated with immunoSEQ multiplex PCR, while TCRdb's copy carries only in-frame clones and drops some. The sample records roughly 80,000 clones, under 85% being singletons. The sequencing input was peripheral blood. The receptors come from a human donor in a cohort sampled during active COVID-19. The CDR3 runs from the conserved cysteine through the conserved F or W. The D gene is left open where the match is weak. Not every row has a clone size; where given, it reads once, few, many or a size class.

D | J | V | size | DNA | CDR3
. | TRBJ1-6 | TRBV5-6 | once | TGTGCCAGCAGCTTGGGGGCTAGGAGGGATTCACCCCTCCACTTT | CASSLGARRDSPLHF
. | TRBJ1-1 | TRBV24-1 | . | TGTGCCACCAGACAGGGGAACACTGAAGCTTTCTTT | CATRQGNTEAFF
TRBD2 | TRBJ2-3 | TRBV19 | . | TGTGCCAGCCGGACTAGGACTAGCACAGATACGCAGTATTTT | CASRTRTSTDTQYF
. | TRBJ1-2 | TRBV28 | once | TGTGCCAGCACCGGGAGTGGGGTCGGCTACACCTTC | CASTGSGVGYTF
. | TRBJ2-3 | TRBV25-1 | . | TGTGCCAGCAGAAAACTGGATACGCAGTATTTT | CASRKLDTQYF
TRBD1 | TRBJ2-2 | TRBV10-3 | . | TGTGCCATCAGTGATGGACAGGGGTTTACCGGGGAGCTGTTTTTT | CAISDGQGFTGELFF
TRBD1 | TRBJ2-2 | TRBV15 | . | TGTGCCACCAGCGTCTACGGGACAGGGGGCGCGGTTACCGGGGAGCTGTTTTTT | CATSVYGTGGAVTGELFF
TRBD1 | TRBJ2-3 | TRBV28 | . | TGTGCCAGCAGTCTCCAGGGGGTTACCTACACAGATACGCAGTATTTT | CASSLQGVTYTDTQYF
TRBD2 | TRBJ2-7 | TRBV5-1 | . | TGCGCCAGCAGCGCGCGGGGGGGCGGGACTTACGAGCAGTACTTC | CASSARGGGTYEQYF
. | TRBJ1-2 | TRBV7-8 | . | TGTGCCAGCAGCTTAGCCCCGGCTAACTATGGCTACACCTTC | CASSLAPANYGYTF
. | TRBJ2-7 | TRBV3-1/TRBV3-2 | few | TGTGCCAGCAGCCAAGGCACGCGCGGGCCCCGAGGCTACGAGCAGTACTTC | CASSQGTRGPRGYEQYF
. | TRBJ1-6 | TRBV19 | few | TGTGCCAGTAGTACCTCAGGGTCGGCGGGGCCCTCCTATAATTCACCCCTCCACTTT | CASSTSGSAGPSYNSPLHF
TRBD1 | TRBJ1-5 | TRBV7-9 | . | TGTGCCAGCAGTACAGGGAGCCAGGGGGCCCAGCATTTT | CASSTGSQGAQHF
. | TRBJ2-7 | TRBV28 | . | TGTGCCAGCAGTTTGAGGGTCCCCTACGAGCAGTACTTC | CASSLRVPYEQYF
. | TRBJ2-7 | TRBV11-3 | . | TGTGCCAGCAGCCCCAGTGACGGGTGGCACGAGCAGTACTTC | CASSPSDGWHEQYF
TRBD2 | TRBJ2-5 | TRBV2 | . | TGTGCCAGCAGTGGGGACACAGCGGGGGGTGAGACCCAGTACTTC | CASSGDTAGGETQYF
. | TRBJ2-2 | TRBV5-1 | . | TGCGCCAGCAGCCCGACCGGGACATTAACCACCGGGGAGCTGTTTTTT | CASSPTGTLTTGELFF
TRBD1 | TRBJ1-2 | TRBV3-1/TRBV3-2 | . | TGTGCCAGCAGCCACGCGGGACAGGGCCATGGCTACACCTTC | CASSHAGQGHGYTF
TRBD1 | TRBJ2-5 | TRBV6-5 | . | TGTGCCAGCAGTTTGTGGACAGGCCAAGAGACCCAGTACTTC | CASSLWTGQETQYF
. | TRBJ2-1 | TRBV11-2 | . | TGTGCCAGCAGCCGGAGAGGATGGAATGAGCAGTTCTTC | CASSRRGWNEQFF
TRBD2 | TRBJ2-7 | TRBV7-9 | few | TGTGCCAGCAGCTCCCAAGCGGGGGTTCACGAGCAGTACTTC | CASSSQAGVHEQYF
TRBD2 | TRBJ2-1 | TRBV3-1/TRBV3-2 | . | TGTGCCAGCAGCCGACTCGGCGGGGGGGCTGTCTACAATGAGCAGTTCTTC | CASSRLGGGAVYNEQFF
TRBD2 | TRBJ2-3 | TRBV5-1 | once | TGCGCCAGCAGCTTGGATAGCGGGGGGGCCGGTGATACGCAGTATTTT | CASSLDSGGAGDTQYF
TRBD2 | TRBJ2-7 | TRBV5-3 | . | TGTGCCAGAAGCGATGGACTAGATTCCTACGAGCAGTACTTC | CARSDGLDSYEQYF
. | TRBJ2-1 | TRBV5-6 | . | TGTGCCAGCAGCGAGGGGGGGGACCGCTACAATGAGCAGTTCTTC | CASSEGGDRYNEQFF